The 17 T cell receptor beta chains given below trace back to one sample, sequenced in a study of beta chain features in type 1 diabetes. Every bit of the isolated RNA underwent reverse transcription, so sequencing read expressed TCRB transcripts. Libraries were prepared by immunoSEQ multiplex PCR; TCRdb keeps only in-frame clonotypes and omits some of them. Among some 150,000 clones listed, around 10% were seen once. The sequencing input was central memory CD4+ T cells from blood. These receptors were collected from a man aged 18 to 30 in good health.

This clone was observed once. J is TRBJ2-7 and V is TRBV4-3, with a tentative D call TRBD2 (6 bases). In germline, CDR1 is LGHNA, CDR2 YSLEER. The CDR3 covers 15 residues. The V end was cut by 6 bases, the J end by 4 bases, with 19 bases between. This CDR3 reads CASRLGTLGVYEQYF. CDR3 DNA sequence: TGCGCCAGCAGACTAGGGACTCTAGGGGTTTACGAGCAGTACTTC.

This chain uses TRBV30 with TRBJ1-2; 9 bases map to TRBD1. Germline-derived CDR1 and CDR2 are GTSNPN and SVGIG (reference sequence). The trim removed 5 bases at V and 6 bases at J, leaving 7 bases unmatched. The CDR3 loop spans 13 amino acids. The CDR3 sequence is CAWARDRVHGYTF. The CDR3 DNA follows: TGTGCCTGGGCCCGGGACAGGGTGCATGGCTACACCTTC. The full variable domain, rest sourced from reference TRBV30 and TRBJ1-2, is SQTIHQWPATLVQPVGSPLSLECTVEGTSNPNLYWYRQAAGRGLQLLFYSVGIGQISSEVPQNLSASRPQDRQFILSSKKLLLSDSGFYLCAWARDRVHGYTFGSGTRLTVV.

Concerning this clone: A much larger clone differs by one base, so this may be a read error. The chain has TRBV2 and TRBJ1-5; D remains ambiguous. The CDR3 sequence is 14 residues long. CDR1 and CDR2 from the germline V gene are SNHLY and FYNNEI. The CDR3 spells CASREGGPRGPQHF. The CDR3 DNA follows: TGTGCCAGCAGGGAAGGCGGCCCGAGAGGGCCCCAGCATTTT.

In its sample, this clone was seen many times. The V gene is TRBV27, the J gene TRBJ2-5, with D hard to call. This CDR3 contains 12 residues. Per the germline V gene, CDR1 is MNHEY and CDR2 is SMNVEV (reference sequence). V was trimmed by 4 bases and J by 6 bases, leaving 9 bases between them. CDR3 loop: CASSSSKKTQYF. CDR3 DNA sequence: TGTGCCAGCAGTTCTAGTAAGAAGACCCAGTACTTC.

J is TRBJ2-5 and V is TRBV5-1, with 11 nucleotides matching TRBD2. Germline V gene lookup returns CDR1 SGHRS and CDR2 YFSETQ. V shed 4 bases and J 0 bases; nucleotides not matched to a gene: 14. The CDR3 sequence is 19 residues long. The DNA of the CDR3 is TGCGCCAGCAGCCCCCGCCCTAGCGGGGGGACACTGTACCAAGAGACCCAGTACTTC. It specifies CASSPRPSGGTLYQETQYF.

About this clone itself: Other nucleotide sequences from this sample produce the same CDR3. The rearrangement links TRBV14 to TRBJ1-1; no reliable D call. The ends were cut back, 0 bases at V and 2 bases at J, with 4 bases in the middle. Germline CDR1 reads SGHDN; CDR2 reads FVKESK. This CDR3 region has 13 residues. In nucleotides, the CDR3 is TGTGCCAGCAGCCAAGATTTAAACACTGAAGCTTTCTTT. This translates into CASSQDLNTEAFF.

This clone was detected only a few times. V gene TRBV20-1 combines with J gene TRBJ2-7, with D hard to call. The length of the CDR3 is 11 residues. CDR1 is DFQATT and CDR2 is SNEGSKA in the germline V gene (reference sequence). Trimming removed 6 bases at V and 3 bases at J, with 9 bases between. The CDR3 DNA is TGCAGTGCCCATAGAAACTACGAGCAGTACTTC. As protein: CSAHRNYEQYF.

The CDR3 is CASSLAQGNGYTF. CDR3 coding DNA: TGTGCCAGCAGCTTAGCGCAGGGGAATGGCTACACCTTC. This chain joins TRBV11-2 and TRBJ1-2, with TRBD1 as a possible D gene (6 bases). CDR1 and CDR2 (germline): SGHAT, FQNNGV. V lost 1 base to trimming and J lost 6 bases, with 9 bases between them. The CDR3 is made up of 13 amino acids.

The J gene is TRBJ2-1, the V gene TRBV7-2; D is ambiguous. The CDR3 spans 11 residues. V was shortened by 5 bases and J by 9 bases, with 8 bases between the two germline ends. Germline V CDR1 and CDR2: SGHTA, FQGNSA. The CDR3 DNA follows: TGTGCCAGCAGCCCCGCCTTTGAGCAGTTCTTC. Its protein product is CASSPAFEQFF.

The CDR3, as DNA: TGTGCCAGCAGTCCCCGACTAGCAGGGGGGGAGACCCAGTACTTC. Translated, it gives CASSPRLAGGETQYF. This chain joins TRBV28 and TRBJ2-5, with D perhaps assigned TRBD1 or TRBD2 (7 bases each). V lost 5 bases to trimming and J lost 5 bases, with 18 bases between them. CDR1 MDHEN and CDR2 SYDVKM come from the germline V gene. This CDR3 has 15 amino acids.

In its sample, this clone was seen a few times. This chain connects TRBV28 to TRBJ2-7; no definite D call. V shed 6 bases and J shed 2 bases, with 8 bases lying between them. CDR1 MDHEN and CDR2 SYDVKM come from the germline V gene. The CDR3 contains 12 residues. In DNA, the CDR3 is TGTGCCAGCAGATCTCTGACCTACGAGCAGTACTTC. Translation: CASRSLTYEQYF.

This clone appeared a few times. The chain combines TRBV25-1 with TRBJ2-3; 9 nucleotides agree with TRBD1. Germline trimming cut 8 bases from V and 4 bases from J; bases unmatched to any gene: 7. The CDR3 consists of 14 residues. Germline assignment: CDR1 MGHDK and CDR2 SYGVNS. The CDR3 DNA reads TGTGCCAGCCAGGGACAGGGCGCCCCAGATACGCAGTATTTT. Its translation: CASQGQGAPDTQYF.

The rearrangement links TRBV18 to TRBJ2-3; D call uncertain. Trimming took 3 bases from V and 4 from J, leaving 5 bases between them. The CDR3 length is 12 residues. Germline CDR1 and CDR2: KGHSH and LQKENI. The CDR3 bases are TGTGCCAGCTCACCTACACCAGATACGCAGTATTTT. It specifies CASSPTPDTQYF.

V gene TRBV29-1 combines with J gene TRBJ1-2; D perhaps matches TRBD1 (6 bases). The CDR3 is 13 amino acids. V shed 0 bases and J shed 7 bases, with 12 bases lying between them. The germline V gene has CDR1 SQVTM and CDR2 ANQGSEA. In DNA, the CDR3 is TGCAGCGTTGAAGAAAGTCTAGGGGGTGGCTACACCTTC. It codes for CSVEESLGGGYTF.

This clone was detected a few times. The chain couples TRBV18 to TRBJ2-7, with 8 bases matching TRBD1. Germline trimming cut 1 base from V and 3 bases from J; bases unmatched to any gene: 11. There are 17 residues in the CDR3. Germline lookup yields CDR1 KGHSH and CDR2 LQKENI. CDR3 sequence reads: CASSPLSEPGTGYEQYF. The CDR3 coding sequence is TGTGCCAGCTCACCACTATCTGAACCCGGGACAGGCTACGAGCAGTACTTC.

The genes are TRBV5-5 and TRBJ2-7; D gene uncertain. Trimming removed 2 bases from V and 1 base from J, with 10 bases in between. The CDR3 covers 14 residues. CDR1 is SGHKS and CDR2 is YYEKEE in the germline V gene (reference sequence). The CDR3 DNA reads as TGTGCCAGCAGCTTTCGGCACCTATCCTACGAGCAGTACTTC. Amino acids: CASSFRHLSYEQYF.

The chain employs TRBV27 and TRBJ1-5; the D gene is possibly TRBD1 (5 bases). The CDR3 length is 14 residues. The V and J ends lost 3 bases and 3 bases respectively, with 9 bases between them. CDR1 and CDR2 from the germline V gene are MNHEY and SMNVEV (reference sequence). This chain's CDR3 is CASSFGGANQPQHF. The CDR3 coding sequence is TGTGCCAGCAGTTTCGGGGGAGCCAATCAGCCCCAGCATTTT.